Here is one T cell receptor (beta chain) with its context. The table lists this clonotype with a count of one. Its antigen remains undetermined. Possible read error: a much larger clone is one base away. This CDR3 is missing its conserved last phenylalanine or tryptophan, likely due to a read error. The library was made by multiplex PCR. For sequencing, an Illumina HiSeq 4000 was employed. TCR beta libraries were built with iRepertoire HTBI primers and Arm-PCR amplification of CDR3 regions. Before sequencing, the PCR products went through gel purification. As for the original processing: Across samples, fewer than 70 TRBV and 13 to 15 TRBJ segments were identified and used for gene usage analysis of CDR3 amino acid clonotypes. COPE and FqMerger were used to merge the filtered high-quality paired reads into contigs. Contigs were aligned with BLAST to IMGT TRBV, TRBD and TRBJ reference genes, and CDR3 was defined per IMGT. Clonotypes above 0.1% frequency were classified as highly expanded clones. Shannon entropy was used to measure repertoire diversity, and the Gini coefficient was used to measure V-J evenness. Public clonotypes were defined as clonotypes shared by more than one individual. Through fastp at Q25 and MiXCR, TCRdb rebuilt clones from the public reads, retaining in-frame beta chains. For every CDR3 protein sequence, its rows merge into one entry that carries the most common genes and DNA. The V and J calls and clone size come from TCRdb's table, not from the authors' own analysis. This sample comprises 300,000 to 500,000 distinct CDR3 sequences, around 21% of them detected only once. More than 20% of the sample is held by the ten biggest clonotypes.

The sample's time point, from its label and the paper: persistent/refractory GD, antithyroid drugs over 5 years with positive TRAb. For both TCR sequencing and RNA sequencing, RNA was extracted from PBMCs using TRIzol. The diagnosis of Graves' disease was made according to American Thyroid Association guidelines. Patients were recruited from an endocrinology department in Xi'an, China. Each patient gave approximately 9.7 milliliters of peripheral blood, collected in an EDTA anticoagulant tube. Ficoll Paque Plus density gradient separation was used to isolate PBMCs, and no additional T cell sorting was done. An Agilent 2100 Bioanalyzer and agarose gel were used to assess RNA quality, and a NanoDrop 2000 was used to measure RNA concentration. This record comes from a study of regulatory T cells in long-lasting Graves disease (dated by TCRdb to 2020 to 2022). Context from the whole study: To count as having persistent Graves' disease, a patient had to have received antithyroid drug treatment for over 5 years with TSH receptor autoantibodies remaining persistently positive. A total of about 33 samples underwent TCR sequencing, from roughly 13 patients with persistent Graves' disease and some 20 patients with newly diagnosed Graves' disease. The study was conducted in China and was registered as a clinical trial. Persistent Graves' disease patients were compared with newly diagnosed Graves' disease patients by peripheral blood TCR sequencing and RNA sequencing. Persistent Graves' disease patients in the clinical cohort had taken antithyroid drugs for 9 to 11 years on average.

CDR1 and CDR2 were assigned from the germline V gene as SQVTM and ANQGSEA. The CDR3 length is 10 residues, termini included. Only the CDR3 region is kept as DNA, spanning 30 bases read in frame from base 1. Trimming takes 4 bases from V and 5 bases from J, and the germline ends sit 5 bases apart. The investigation overall reported the following: Compared with newly diagnosed patients, persistent Graves' disease patients had lower TCR Shannon entropy and fewer highly expanded clones, which suggests clonal expansion. Only the TCR beta chain was sequenced and analyzed. TRBV28, TRBJ1-2 and TRBJ2-5 were preferentially used in persistent disease, while TRBV20-1 and TRBJ2-1 were favored in newly diagnosed disease. Patients with persistent disease shared more public clonotypes (about 2,500) than newly diagnosed patients did (about 970). Peripheral blood alone was examined, since thyroid tissue, which constituted the primary lesion, could not be accessed. The small sample size was acknowledged by the authors as a limitation that may reduce accuracy.

The TCR originated in a female donor with Graves disease. Sequences were derived from peripheral blood mononuclear cells (PBMCs), sampled when the disease was refractory, from a patient treated with antithyroid drugs. The chain joins TRBV29-1 to TRBJ2-5, and possibly TRBD2, on 5 matching bases. The CDR3 here reads CSVGGETQYL. The nucleotides read TGCAGCGTTGGAGGGGAGACCCAGTACCTC.